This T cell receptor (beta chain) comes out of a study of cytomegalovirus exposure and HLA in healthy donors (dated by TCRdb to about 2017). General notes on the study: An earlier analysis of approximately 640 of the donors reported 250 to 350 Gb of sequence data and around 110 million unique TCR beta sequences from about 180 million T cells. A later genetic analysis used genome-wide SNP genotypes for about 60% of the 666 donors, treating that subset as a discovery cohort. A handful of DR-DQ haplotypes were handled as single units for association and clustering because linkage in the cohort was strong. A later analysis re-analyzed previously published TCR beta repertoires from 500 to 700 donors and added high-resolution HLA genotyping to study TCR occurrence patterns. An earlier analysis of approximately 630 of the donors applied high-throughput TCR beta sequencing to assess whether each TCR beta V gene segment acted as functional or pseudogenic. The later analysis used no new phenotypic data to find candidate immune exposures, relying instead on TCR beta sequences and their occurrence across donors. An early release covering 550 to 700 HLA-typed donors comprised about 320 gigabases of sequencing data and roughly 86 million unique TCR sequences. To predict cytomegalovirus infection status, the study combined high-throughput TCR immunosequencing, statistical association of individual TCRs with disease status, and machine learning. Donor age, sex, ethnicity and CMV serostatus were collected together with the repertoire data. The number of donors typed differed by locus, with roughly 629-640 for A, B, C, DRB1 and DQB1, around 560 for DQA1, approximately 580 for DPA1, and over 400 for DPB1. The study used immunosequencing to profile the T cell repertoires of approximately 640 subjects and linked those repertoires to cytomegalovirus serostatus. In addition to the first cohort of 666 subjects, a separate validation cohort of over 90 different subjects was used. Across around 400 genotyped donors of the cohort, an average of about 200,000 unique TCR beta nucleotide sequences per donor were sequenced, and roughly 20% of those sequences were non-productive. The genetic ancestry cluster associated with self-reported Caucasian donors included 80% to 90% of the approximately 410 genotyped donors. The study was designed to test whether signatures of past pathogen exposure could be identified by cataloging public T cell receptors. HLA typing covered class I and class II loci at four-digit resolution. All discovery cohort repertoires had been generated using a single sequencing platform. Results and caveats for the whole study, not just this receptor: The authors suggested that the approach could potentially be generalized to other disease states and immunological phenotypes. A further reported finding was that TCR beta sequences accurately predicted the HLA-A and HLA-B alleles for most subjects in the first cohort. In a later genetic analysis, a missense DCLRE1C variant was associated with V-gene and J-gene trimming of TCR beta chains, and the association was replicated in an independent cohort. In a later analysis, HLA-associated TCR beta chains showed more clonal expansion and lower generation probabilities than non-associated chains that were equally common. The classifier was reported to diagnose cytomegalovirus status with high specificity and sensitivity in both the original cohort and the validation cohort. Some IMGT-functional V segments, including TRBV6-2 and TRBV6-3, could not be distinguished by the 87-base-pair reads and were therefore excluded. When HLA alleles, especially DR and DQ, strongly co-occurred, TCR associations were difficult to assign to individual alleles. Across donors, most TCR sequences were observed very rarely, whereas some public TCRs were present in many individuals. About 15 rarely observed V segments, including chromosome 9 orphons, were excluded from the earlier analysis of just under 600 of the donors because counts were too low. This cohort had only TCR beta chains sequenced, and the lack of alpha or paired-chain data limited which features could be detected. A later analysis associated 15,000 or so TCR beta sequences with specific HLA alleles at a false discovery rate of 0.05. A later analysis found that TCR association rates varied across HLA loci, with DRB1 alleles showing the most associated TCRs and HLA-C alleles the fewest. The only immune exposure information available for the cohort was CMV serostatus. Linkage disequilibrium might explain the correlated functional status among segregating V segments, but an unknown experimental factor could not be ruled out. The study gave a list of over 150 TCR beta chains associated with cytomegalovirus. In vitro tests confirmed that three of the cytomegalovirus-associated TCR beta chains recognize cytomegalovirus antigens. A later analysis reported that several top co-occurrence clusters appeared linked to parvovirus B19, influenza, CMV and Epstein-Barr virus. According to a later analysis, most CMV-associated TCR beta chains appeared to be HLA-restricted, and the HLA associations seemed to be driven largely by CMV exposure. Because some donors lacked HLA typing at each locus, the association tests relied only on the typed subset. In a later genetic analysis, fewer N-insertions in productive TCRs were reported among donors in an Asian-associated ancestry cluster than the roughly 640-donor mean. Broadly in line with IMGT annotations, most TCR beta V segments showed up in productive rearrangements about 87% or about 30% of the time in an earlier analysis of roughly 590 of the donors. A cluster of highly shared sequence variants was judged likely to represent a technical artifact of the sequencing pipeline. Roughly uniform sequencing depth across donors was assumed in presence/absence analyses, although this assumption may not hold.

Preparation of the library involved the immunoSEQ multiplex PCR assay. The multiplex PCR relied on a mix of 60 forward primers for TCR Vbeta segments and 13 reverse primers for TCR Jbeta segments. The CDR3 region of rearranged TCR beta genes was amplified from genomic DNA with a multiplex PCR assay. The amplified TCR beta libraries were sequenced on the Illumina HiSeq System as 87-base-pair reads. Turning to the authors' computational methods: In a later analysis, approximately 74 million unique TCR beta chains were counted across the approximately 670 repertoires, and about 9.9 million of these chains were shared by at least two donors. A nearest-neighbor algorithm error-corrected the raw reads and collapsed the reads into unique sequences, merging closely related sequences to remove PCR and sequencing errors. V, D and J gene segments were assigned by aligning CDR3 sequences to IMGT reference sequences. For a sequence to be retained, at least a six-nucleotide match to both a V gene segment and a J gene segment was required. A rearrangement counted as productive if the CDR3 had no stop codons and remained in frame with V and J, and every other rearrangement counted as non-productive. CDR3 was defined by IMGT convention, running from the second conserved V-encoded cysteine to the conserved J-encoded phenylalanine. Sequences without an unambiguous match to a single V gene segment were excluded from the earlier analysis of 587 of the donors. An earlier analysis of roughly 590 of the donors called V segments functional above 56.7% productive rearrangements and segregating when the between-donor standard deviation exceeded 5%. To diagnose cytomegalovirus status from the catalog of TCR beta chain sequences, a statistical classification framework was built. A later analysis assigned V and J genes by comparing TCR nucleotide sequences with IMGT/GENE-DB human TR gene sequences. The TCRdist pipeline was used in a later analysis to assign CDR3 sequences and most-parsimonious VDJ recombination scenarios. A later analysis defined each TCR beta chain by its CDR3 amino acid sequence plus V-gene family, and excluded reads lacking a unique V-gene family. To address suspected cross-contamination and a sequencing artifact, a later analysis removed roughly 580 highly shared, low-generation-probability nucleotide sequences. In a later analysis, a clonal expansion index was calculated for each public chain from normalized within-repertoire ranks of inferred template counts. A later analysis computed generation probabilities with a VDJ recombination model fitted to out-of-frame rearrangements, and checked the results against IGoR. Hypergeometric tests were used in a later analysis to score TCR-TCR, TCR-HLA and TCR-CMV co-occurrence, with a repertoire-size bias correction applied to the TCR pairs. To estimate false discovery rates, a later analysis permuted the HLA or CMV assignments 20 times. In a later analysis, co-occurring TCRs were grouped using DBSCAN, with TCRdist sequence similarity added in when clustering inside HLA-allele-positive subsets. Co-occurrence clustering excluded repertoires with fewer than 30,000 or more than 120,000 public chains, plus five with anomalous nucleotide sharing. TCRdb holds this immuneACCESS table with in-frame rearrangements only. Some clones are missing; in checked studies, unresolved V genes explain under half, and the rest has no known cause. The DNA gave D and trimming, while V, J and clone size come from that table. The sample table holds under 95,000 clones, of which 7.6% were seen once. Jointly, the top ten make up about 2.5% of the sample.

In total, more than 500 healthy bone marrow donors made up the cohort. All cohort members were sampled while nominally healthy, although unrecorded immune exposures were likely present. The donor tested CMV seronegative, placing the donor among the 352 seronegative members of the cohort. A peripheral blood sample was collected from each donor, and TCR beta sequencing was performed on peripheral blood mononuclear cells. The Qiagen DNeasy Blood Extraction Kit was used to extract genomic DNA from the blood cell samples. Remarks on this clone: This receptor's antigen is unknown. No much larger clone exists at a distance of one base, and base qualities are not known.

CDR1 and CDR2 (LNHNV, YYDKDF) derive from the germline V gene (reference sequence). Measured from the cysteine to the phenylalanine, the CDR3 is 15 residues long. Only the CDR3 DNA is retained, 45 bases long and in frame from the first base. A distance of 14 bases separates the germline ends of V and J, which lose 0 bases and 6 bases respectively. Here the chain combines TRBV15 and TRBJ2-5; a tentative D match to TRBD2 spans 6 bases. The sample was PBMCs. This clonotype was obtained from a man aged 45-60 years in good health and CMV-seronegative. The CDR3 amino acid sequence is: CATSRDGGGSQTQYF. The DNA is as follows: TGTGCCACCAGCAGAGATGGTGGGGGGTCCCAGACCCAGTACTTC.